This TCR beta chain is from a study of CD8+ T cells in alopecia areata. General study results and limits: Tofacitinib significantly lowered scalp clonality and expanded CD8+ clones among the top 100.

Treatment indicated: oral pan-JAK inhibitor, 5-10 mg twice daily. Alopecia areata patients had lesional scalp punch biopsies and peripheral blood taken from them. cDNA prepared by RNA extraction and subsequent reverse transcription served as the template for sequencing. The protocol was immunoSEQ multiplex PCR, while the TCRdb copy is restricted to in-frame clones and leaves out a portion. In the table there are some 180,000 clones, approximately 55% of which are singletons. To note about this clone: Antigen: not known.

With 3 bases removed from V and 8 bases from J, the gap between germline ends came to 14 bases. The CDR3 extends over 13 amino acids. The V gene's germline CDR1 is MGHRA and CDR2 YSYEKL. The clonotype originates from a human donor with alopecia areata. The chain couples TRBV4-1 to TRBJ2-7, with D possibly being TRBD2 (5 bases). Source: CD8+ T cells sorted from blood, taken at week 24, from a patient treated with tofacitinib. CDR3 in DNA: TGCGCCAGCAGCCATCCGAGGGATTCTCAGCAGTACTTC. It translates to CASSHPRDSQQYF.